This TCR beta chain was identified in a study of T cell clonality in common variable immunodeficiency. General study findings and limits: Links between repertoire features and CVID complications were heterogeneity-limited. Authors noted CVID clonality's cause needs subpopulation repertoire sequencing.

The germline V gene encodes CDR1 SGHNT and CDR2 YYREEE (reference sequence). The length of the CDR3 is 16 residues. The ends lost 2 bases at V and 4 bases at J; junction bases unmatched: 7. This clone was recorded a few times. What it recognizes is unknown. Coverage ceases 3 residues before the CDR3 finishes, and the germline J gene fills in the end. Both groups were predominantly of Caucasian heritage. Equal genomic DNA amounts from CVID and control samples were sequenced. Sequenced by immunoSEQ multiplex PCR; TCRdb stores in-frame clones only, minus some. Captured here are tens of thousands of clones, none seen once; the top ten comprise about 6%.

Sequencing input: peripheral blood mononuclear cells. The source is a person between 18 and 75 years old in good health. V gene TRBV5-4 combines with J gene TRBJ2-7, with 12 positions matching TRBD1. The chain's CDR3 is CASSLLSGQGAYEQYF. CDR3 DNA, as far as it was read: TGTGCCAGCAGCTTACTGTCGGGACAGGGGGCGTACGAG.